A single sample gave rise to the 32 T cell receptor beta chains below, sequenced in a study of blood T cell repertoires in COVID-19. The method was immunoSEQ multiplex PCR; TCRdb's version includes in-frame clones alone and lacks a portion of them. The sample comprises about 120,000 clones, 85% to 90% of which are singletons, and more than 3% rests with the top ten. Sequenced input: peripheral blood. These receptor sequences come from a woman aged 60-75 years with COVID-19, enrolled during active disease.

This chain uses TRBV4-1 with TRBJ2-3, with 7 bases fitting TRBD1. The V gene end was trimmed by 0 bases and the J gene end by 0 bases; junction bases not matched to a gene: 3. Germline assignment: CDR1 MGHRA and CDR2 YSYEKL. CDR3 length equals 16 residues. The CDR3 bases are TGCGCCAGCAGCCAAGAGGACAGGTTAAGCACAGATACGCAGTATTTT. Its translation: CASSQEDRLSTDTQYF.

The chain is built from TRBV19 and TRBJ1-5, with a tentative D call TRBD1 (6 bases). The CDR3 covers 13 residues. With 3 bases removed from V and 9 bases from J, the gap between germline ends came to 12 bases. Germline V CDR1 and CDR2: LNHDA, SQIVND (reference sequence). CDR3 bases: TGTGCCAGTAGTATGGGGGGGCTTGCGCCCCAGCATTTT. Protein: CASSMGGLAPQHF.

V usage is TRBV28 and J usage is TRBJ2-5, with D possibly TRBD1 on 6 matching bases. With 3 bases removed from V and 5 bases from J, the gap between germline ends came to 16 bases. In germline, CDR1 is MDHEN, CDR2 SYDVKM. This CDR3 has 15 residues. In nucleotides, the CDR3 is TGTGCCAGCAGTTTTCTTGACAGGAGAACGGAGACCCAGTACTTC. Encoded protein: CASSFLDRRTETQYF.

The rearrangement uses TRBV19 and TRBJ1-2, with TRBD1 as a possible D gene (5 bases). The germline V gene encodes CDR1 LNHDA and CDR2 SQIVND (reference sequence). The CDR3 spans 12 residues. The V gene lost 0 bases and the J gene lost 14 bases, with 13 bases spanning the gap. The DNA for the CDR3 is TGTGCCAGTAGTATAGAAGGCCGCGGGGGGACCTTC. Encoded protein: CASSIEGRGGTF. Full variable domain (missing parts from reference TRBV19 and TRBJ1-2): DGGITQSPKYLFRKEGQNVTLSCEQNLNHDAMYWYRQDPGQGLRLIYYSQIVNDFQKGDIAEGYSVSREKKESFPLTVTSAQKNPTAFYLCASSIEGRGGTFGSGTRLTVV.

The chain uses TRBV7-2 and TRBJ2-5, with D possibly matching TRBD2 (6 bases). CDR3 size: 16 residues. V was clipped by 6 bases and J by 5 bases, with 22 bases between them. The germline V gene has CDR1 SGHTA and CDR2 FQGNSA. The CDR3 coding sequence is TGTGCCAGCAGTCGCCGGGGTGGGGGGACTTGGGAGACCCAGTACTTC. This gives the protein CASSRRGGGTWETQYF.

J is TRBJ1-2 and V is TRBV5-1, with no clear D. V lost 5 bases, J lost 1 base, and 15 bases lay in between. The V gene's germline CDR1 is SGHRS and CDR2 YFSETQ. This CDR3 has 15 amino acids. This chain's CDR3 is CASRTDGSRNYGYTF. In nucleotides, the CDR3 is TGCGCCAGCAGGACTGACGGCTCGCGTAACTATGGCTACACCTTC.

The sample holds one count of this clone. Written as DNA, the CDR3 is TGCGCCAGCAGCGCCAGGACAGGTAGCACAGATACGCAGTATTTT. Amino acid sequence: CASSARTGSTDTQYF. This chain joins TRBV5-1 and TRBJ2-3; TRBD1 aligns across 7 bases. Unmatched junction bases numbered 5, after V lost 4 bases and J lost 0 bases. From germline, CDR1 is SGHRS and CDR2 YFSETQ. The CDR3 consists of 15 residues. Full variable domain (remainder filled in from reference TRBV5-1 and TRBJ2-3): KAGVTQTPRYLIKTRGQQVTLSCSPISGHRSVSWYQQTPGQGLQFLFEYFSETQRNKGNFPGRFSGRQFSNSRSEMNVSTLELGDSALYLCASSARTGSTDTQYFGPGTRLTVL.

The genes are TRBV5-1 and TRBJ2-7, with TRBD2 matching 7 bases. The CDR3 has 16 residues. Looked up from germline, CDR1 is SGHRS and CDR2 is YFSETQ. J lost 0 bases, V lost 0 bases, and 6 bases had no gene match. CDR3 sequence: CASSLELAESSYEQYF. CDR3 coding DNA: TGCGCCAGCAGCTTGGAGCTAGCGGAAAGCTCCTACGAGCAGTACTTC. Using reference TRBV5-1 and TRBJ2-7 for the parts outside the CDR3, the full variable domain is KAGVTQTPRYLIKTRGQQVTLSCSPISGHRSVSWYQQTPGQGLQFLFEYFSETQRNKGNFPGRFSGRQFSNSRSEMNVSTLELGDSALYLCASSLELAESSYEQYFGPGTRLTVT.

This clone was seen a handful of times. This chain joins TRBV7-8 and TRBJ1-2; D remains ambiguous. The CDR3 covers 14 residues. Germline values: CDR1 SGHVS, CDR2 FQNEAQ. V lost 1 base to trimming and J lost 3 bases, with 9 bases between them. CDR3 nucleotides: TGTGCCAGCAGCTTAGTTGGCCAGTACTATGGCTACACCTTC. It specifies CASSLVGQYYGYTF. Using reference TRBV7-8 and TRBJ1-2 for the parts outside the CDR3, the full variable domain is GAGVSQSPRYKVAKRGQDVALRCDPISGHVSLFWYQQALGQGPEFLTYFQNEAQLDKSGLPSDRFFAERPEGSVSTLKIQRTQQEDSAVYLCASSLVGQYYGYTFGSGTRLTVV.

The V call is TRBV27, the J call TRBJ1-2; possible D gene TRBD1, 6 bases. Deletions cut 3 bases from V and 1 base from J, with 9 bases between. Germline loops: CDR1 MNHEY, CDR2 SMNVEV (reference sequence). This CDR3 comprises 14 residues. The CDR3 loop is CASSLTGDNYGYTF. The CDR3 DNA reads TGTGCCAGCAGTTTGACAGGAGATAACTATGGCTACACCTTC.

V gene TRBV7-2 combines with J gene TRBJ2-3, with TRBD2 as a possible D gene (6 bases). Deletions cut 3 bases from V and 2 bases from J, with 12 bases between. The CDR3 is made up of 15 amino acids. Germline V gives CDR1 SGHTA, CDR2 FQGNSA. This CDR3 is CASSLDGGATDTQYF. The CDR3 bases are TGTGCCAGCAGCTTGGACGGGGGAGCCACAGATACGCAGTATTTT.

DNA for the CDR3: TGTGCCAGCAGCGGGACTAGGGGCACCGGGGAGCTGTTTTTT. Translating gives CASSGTRGTGELFF. The chain carries TRBV7-2 and TRBJ2-2; TRBD2 matches 8 bases. CDR3 size: 14 residues. Trimming at V came to 5 bases and at J to 4 bases, leaving 3 bases not matched to a gene. The germline CDR1 and CDR2 sequences are SGHTA and FQGNSA. The whole variable domain, remainder taken from reference TRBV7-2 and TRBJ2-2, is GAGVSQSPSNKVTEKGKDVELRCDPISGHTALYWYRQSLGQGLEFLIYFQGNSAPDKSGLPSDRFSAERTGGSVSTLTIQRTQQEDSAVYLCASSGTRGTGELFFGEGSRLTVL.

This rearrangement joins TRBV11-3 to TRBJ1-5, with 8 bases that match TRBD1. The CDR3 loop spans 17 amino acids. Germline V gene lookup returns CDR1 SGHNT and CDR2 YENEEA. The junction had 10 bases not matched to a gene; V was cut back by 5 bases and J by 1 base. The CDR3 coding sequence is TGTGCCAGCAGCCCGTGGACAGGGAGACGGAGCAATCAGCCCCAGCATTTT. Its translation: CASSPWTGRRSNQPQHF.

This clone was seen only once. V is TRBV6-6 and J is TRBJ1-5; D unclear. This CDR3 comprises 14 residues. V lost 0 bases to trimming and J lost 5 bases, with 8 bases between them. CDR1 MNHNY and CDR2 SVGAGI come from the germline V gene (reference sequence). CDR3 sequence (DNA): TGTGCCAGCAGTTACTCGTCCAGTGATCAGCCCCAGCATTTT. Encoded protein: CASSYSSSDQPQHF.

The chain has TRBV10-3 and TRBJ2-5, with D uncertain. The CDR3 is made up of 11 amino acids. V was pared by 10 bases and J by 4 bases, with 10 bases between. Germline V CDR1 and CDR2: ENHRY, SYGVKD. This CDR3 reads CATQSGETQYF. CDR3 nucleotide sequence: TGTGCCACCCAATCGGGAGAGACCCAGTACTTC.

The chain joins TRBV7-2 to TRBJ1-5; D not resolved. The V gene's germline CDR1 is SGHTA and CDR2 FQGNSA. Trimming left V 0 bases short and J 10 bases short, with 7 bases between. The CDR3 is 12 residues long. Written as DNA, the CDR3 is TGTGCCAGCAGCTTAGCGAGTACTCCCCAGCATTTT. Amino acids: CASSLASTPQHF. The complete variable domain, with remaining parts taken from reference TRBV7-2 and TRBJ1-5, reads GAGVSQSPSNKVTEKGKDVELRCDPISGHTALYWYRQSLGQGLEFLIYFQGNSAPDKSGLPSDRFSAERTGGSVSTLTIQRTQQEDSAVYLCASSLASTPQHFGDGTRLSIL.

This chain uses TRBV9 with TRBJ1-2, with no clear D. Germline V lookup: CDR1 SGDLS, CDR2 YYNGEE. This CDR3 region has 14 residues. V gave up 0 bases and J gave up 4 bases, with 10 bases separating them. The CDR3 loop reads CASSVEPFSYGYTF. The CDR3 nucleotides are TGTGCCAGCAGCGTAGAGCCATTCTCCTATGGCTACACCTTC.

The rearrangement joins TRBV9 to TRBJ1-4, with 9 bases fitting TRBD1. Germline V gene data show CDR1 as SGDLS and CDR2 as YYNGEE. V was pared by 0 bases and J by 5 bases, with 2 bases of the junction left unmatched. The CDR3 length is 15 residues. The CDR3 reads CASSVDRGPNEKLFF. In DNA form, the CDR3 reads TGTGCCAGCAGCGTAGACAGGGGGCCCAATGAAAAACTGTTTTTT.

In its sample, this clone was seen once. Here the CDR3 DNA reads TGTGCCAGCAGCAAGACAGACTACGAGCAGTACTTC. Translating gives CASSKTDYEQYF. This sequence joins TRBV9 and TRBJ2-7; tentative D call: TRBD1 (5 bases). CDR3 length equals 12 residues. The germline CDR1 and CDR2 sequences are SGDLS and YYNGEE. Between the trimmed V and J ends, which lost 4 bases and 3 bases, there was a span of 8 bases.

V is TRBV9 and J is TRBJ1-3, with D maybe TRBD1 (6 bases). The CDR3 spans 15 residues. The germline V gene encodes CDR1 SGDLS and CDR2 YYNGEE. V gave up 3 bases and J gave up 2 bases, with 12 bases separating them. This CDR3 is CASSAKQGTGNTIYF. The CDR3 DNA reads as TGTGCCAGCAGCGCAAAACAGGGAACTGGAAACACCATATATTTT. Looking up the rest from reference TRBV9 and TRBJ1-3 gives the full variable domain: DSGVTQTPKHLITATGQRVTLRCSPRSGDLSVYWYQQSLDQGLQFLIQYYNGEERAKGNILERFSAQQFPDLHSELNLSSLELGDSALYFCASSAKQGTGNTIYFGEGSWLTVV.

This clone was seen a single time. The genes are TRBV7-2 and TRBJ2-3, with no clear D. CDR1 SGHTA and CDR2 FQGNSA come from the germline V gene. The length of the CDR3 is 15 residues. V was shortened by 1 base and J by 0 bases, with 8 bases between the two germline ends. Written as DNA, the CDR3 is TGTGCCAGCAGCTTAGTGAGTACTAGCACAGATACGCAGTATTTT. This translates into CASSLVSTSTDTQYF.

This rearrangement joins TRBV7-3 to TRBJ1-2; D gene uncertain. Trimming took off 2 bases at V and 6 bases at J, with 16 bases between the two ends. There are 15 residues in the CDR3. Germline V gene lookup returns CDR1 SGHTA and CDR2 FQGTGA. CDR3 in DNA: TGTGCCAGCAGCTTATCTGGAGGGAGGGTGGATGGCTACACCTTC. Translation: CASSLSGGRVDGYTF.

This CDR3 reads CASSYPGGYLNTEAFF. In DNA, the CDR3 is TGTGCCAGCAGTTACCCAGGGGGTTACTTGAACACTGAAGCTTTCTTT. This chain joins TRBV6-6 and TRBJ1-1; 7 positions agree with TRBD1. V shed 2 bases, J shed 0 bases, and the junction held 6 bases outside the gene matches. The CDR3 is made up of 16 amino acids. Germline lookup yields CDR1 MNHNY and CDR2 SVGAGI (reference sequence).

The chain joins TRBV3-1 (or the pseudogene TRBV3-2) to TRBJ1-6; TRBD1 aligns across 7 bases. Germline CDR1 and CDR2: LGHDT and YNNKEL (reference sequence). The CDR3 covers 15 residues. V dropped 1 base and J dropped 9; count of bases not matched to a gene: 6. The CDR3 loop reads CASSQVSQGGSPLHF. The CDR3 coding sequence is TGTGCCAGCAGCCAAGTGTCGCAGGGGGGTTCACCCCTCCACTTT.

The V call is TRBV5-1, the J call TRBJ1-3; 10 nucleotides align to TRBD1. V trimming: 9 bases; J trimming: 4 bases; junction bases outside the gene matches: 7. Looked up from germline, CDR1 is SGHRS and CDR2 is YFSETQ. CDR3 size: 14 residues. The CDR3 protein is CATSTGGEGNTIYF. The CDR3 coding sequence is TGCGCCACTTCGACAGGGGGCGAAGGAAACACCATATATTTT.

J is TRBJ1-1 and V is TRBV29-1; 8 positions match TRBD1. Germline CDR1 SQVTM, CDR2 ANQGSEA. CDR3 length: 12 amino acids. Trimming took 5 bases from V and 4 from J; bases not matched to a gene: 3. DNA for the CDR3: TGCAGCGTTTCTACAGGGGGCACTGAAGCTTTCTTT. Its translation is CSVSTGGTEAFF.

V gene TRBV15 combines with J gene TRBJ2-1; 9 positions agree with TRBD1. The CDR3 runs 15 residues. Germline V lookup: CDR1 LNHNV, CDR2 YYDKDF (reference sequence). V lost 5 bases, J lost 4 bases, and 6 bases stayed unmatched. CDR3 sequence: CATSDGQGKYNEQFF. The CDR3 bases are TGTGCCACCAGCGATGGACAGGGGAAATACAATGAGCAGTTCTTC.

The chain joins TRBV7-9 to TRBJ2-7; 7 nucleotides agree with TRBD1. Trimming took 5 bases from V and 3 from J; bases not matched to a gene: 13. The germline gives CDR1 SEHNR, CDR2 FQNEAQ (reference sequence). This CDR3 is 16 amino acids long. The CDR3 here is CASSLNRRQGVYEQYF. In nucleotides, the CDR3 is TGTGCCAGCAGCCTAAATCGGCGACAGGGAGTCTACGAGCAGTACTTC.

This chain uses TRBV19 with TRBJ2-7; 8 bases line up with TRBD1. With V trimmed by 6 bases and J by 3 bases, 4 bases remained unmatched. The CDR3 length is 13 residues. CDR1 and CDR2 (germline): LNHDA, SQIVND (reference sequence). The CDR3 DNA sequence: TGTGCCAGTAGCTCGGGACAGGTCTACGAGCAGTACTTC. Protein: CASSSGQVYEQYF.

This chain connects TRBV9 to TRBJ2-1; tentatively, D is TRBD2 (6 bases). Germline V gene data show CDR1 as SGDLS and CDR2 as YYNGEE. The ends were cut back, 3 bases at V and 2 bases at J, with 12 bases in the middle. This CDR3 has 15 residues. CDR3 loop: CASSGPRGAYNEQFF. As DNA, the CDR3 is TGTGCCAGCAGCGGCCCGCGGGGTGCCTACAATGAGCAGTTCTTC.

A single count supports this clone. CDR3 amino acids: CASSLRGIQPQHF. The CDR3 DNA is TGTGCCAGCAGTTTACGGGGTATTCAGCCCCAGCATTTT. The gene calls are TRBV28 and TRBJ1-5; D not resolved. CDR1 MDHEN and CDR2 SYDVKM come from the germline V gene. V lost 2 bases, J lost 6 bases, and 8 bases lay in between. This CDR3 region has 13 residues.

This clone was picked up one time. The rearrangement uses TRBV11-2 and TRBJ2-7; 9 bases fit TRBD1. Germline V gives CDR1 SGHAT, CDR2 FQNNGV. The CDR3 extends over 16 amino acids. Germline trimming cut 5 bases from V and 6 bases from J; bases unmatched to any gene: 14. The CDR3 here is CASSRVTGGFASEQYF. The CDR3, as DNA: TGTGCCAGCAGCCGCGTGACAGGGGGTTTCGCAAGCGAGCAGTACTTC.